Each of the 8 T cell receptor beta chains below was sequenced from the same sample in a study of blood T cell repertoires in COVID-19. Some clones are missing from TCRdb's copy, which holds only in-frame ones; the method was immunoSEQ multiplex PCR. The sample records roughly 160,000 clones, around 84% being singletons. The source material was peripheral blood. These TCRs come from a woman in her forties or fifties with COVID-19, enrolled during active disease.

The rearrangement links TRBV27 to TRBJ1-5; 9 bases align to TRBD1. V shed 4 bases and J 2 bases; nucleotides not matched to a gene: 6. Germline CDR1 is MNHEY and CDR2 is SMNVEV (reference sequence). This CDR3 contains 16 residues. Here the CDR3 DNA reads TGTGCCAGCAGTTCCGACAGGGGGTACGGCAATCAGCCCCAGCATTTT. This codes for CASSSDRGYGNQPQHF.

The V call is TRBV19, the J call TRBJ2-1; TRBD2 agrees at 14 bases. The CDR3 has 18 amino acids. The J segment lost 0 bases and the V segment lost 6 bases, leaving 7 bases of the junction unmatched. Germline V CDR1 and CDR2: LNHDA, SQIVND (reference sequence). The DNA for the CDR3 is TGTGCCAGTAGCCAGACTAGCGGGGGGGCTTTCTCCTACAATGAGCAGTTCTTC. This translates into CASSQTSGGAFSYNEQFF.

V gene TRBV29-1 combines with J gene TRBJ1-1; D not certain. The V end was cut by 2 bases, the J end by 11 bases, with 12 bases between. The CDR3 has 11 amino acids. From germline, CDR1 is SQVTM and CDR2 ANQGSEA. The CDR3 protein is CSVEPGSMAFF. The CDR3 bases are TGCAGCGTTGAACCGGGGTCTATGGCTTTCTTT.

This rearrangement joins TRBV6-5 to TRBJ2-1; D is unresolved. CDR3 size: 13 residues. In germline, CDR1 is MNHEY, CDR2 SVGAGI. Trimming took off 6 bases at V and 4 bases at J, with 10 bases between the two ends. CDR3 in DNA: TGTGCCAGCAGCCTCGACTTGTACAATGAGCAGTTCTTC. Translation gives CASSLDLYNEQFF.

This sequence joins TRBV6-2 or TRBV6-3 and TRBJ1-5, with TRBD1 as a possible D gene (5 bases). The CDR3 is made up of 13 amino acids. Germline V gene sequence: CDR1 MNHEY, CDR2 SVGEGT. Trimming stripped 6 bases from V and 5 bases from J, with 11 bases between. The CDR3 loop reads CASSHDSYQPQHF. In DNA form, the CDR3 reads TGTGCCAGCAGCCACGACAGTTATCAGCCCCAGCATTTT.

The sample holds one count of this clone. As DNA, the CDR3 is TGTGCCAGCAGCCAACTAATAAGACAGGGGCATCAGCCCCAGCATTTT. Translating gives CASSQLIRQGHQPQHF. The chain combines TRBV21-1 with TRBJ1-5; TRBD1, the D gene given by the table, was not confirmed from the DNA. TRBV21-1 is a recognized pseudogene. There are 16 residues in the CDR3.

The rearrangement uses TRBV28 and TRBJ2-7; possible D gene TRBD1, 6 bases. The CDR3 consists of 12 residues. Trimming pared 6 bases from V and 3 bases from J, leaving 9 bases between. Germline V gene lookup returns CDR1 MDHEN and CDR2 SYDVKM. CDR3 amino acids: CASRTGDYEQYF. The CDR3 DNA reads as TGTGCCAGCAGGACAGGAGACTACGAGCAGTACTTC.

The V and J genes are TRBV29-1 and TRBJ2-7, with 10 bases matching TRBD2. CDR3 length: 15 amino acids. Unmatched junction bases numbered 6, after V lost 4 bases and J lost 0 bases. Germline CDR1 is SQVTM and CDR2 is ANQGSEA. CDR3 coding DNA: TGCAGCGTTGTTCGACTAGCGGGTAGCTCCTACGAGCAGTACTTC. Translation gives CSVVRLAGSSYEQYF.